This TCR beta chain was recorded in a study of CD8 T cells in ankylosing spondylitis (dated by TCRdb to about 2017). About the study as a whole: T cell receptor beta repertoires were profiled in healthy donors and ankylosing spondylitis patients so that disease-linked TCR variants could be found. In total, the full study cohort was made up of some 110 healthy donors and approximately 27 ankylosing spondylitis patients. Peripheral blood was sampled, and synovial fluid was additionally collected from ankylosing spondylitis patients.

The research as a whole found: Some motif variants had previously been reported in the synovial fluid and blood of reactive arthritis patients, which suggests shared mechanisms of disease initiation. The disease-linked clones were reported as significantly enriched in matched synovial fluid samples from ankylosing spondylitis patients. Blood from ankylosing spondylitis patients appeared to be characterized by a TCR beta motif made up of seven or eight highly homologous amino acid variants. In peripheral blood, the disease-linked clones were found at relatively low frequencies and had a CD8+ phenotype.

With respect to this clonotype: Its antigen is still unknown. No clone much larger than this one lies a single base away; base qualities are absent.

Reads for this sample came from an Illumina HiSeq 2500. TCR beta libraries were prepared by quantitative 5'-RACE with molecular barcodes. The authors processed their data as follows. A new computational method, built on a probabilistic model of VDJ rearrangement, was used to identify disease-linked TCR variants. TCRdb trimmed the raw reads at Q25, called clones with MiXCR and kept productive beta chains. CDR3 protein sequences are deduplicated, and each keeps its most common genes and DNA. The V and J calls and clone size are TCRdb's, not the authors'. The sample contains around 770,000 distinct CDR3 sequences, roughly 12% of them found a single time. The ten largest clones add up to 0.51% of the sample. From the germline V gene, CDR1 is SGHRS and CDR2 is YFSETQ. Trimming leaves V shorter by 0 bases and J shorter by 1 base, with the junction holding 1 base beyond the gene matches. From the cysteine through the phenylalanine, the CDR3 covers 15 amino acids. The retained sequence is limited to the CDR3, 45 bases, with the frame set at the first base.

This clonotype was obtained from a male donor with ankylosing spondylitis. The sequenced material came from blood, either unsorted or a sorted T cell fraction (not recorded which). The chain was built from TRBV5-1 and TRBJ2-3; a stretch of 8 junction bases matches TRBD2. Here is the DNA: TGCGCCAGCAGCTTGGTAGCGGGGCGCACAGATACGCAGTATTTT. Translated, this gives CASSLVAGRTDTQYF.